This T cell receptor beta chain is from a study of CD8 T cells in Susac syndrome. Germline V lookup: CDR1 SGHAT, CDR2 FQNNGV. This CDR3 comprises 14 residues. Trimming cost V 5 bases and J 3 bases, with 14 bases left between them. In its sample, this clonotype was seen a few times. Reverse transcription of roughly 0.45 to 1 ug RNA used random hexamers. MiXCR was run by TCRdb on the immunoSEQ multiplex PCR reads, yielding one entry per CDR3 protein. The top ten hold about 0.12% of the sample, which has 400,000 or so distinct CDR3 sequences, around 83% seen once. The source of this sequence is a human donor with multiple sclerosis. The sample comprised CD8+ T cells from PBMCs. The rearrangement joins TRBV11-2 to TRBJ2-7, with D perhaps given as TRBD1 or TRBD2 (5 bases each). For the CDR3, the DNA is TGTGCCAGCAGCGCGCCGGGACCCGACTACGAGCAGTACTTC. Translation: CASSAPGPDYEQYF. The variable domain in full, with the rest retrieved from reference TRBV11-2 and TRBJ2-7, is EAGVAQSPRYKIIEKRQSVAFWCNPISGHATLYWYQQILGQGPKLLIQFQNNGVVDDSQLPKDRFSAERLKGVDSTLKIQPAKLEDSAVYLCASSAPGPDYEQYFGPGTRLTVT.